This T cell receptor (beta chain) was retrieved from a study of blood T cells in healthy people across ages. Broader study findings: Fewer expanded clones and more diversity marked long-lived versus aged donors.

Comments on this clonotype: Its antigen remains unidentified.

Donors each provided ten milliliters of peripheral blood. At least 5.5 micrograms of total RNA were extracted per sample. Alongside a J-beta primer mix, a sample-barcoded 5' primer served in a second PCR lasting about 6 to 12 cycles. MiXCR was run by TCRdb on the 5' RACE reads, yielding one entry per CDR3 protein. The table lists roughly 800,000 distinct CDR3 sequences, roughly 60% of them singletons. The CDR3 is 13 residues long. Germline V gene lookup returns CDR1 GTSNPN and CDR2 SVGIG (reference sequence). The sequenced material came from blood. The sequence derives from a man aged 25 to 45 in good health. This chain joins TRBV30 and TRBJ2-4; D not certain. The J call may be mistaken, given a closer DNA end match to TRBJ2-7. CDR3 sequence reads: CAWSKTATGEQYF. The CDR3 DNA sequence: TGTGCCTGGAGTAAGACGGCCACGGGCGAGCAGTACTTC.